This T cell receptor beta chain comes out of a study of sequential checkpoint blockade in melanoma. Overall study: Both treatment sequences were followed by maintenance nivolumab.

Losses at the gene ends were 6 bases for V and 6 bases for J; bases not matched to a gene: 10. The CDR3 length is 15 residues. Germline CDR1 and CDR2: SNHLY and FYNNEI. Stated treatment: randomized to nivolumab then ipilimumab (arm A) or the reverse (arm B). Sequencing used immunoSEQ multiplex PCR; TCRdb keeps in-frame clones, though not all of them. The sample gives about 32,000 clones, 82% of which show up once; more than 15% is in the top ten. The gene calls are TRBV2 and TRBJ1-1; 10 nucleotides agree with TRBD1. This specimen was CD8+ T cells sorted from blood (inferred from file names), taken from a patient given nivolumab and ipilimumab in sequence. This TCR was sampled from a human donor with melanoma. The CDR3 coding sequence is TGTGCCAGCAGGCTAATGACAGGGGGCTTCGCTGAAGCTTTCTTT. Residues: CASRLMTGGFAEAFF.